The text below deals with one T cell receptor beta chain. The CDR3 length is 15 residues. Trimming left V 5 bases short and J 5 bases short, with 16 bases between. CDR1 and CDR2 (germline): MDHEN, SYDVKM. The sample is drawn from a study of blood T cells in healthy people across ages. Then a second PCR, running about 6 to 11 cycles, was carried out with a sample-barcoded 5' primer and a J-beta primer mix. From the 5' RACE reads, TCRdb called clonotypes with MiXCR, one entry per CDR3 protein. The table includes 550,000 to 800,000 distinct CDR3 sequences, 32% detected once. The sequence was collected from an elderly woman in good health. Sequences were obtained from blood. The rearrangement joins TRBV28 to TRBJ1-5; TRBD1 might be the D (5 bases). CDR3 residues: CASSSAGGMYQPQHF. CDR3 nucleotide sequence: TGTGCCAGCAGTAGCGCGGGGGGAATGTATCAGCCCCAGCATTTT. Combining the CDR3 with reference TRBV28 and TRBJ1-5 gives the whole variable domain DVKVTQSSRYLVKRTGEKVFLECVQDMDHENMFWYRQDPGLGLRLIYFSYDVKMKEKGDIPEGYSVSREKKERFSLILESASTNQTSMYLCASSSAGGMYQPQHFGDGTRLSIL.